Below, 20 T cell receptor beta chains from the same sample are listed, as sequenced in a study of glioma-infiltrating T cells. TCR alpha and beta CDR3 regions were amplified from RNA using iRepertoire nested multiplex PCR. A single record per CDR3 protein comes from TCRdb applying MiXCR to the multiplex PCR reads. The repertoire holds some 120,000 distinct CDR3 sequences, 20% to 25% seen once, with over 12% in the top ten. The sequencing input was glioma tissue, nonneoplastic brain tissue, or PBMCs (not recorded which). These receptors originate from a human donor with low-grade glioma or glioblastoma, undergoing nonglioma brain surgery, or in good health (not recorded which).

Remarks on this clonotype: A much bigger clone sits one base away, suggesting this may be a read error. The chain uses TRBV12-3 or TRBV12-4 and TRBJ2-7; D unclear. Trimming took off 6 bases at V and 7 bases at J, with 10 bases between the two ends. This CDR3 is 11 amino acids long. CDR3 DNA sequence: TGTGCCAGCAGCCTGCCTCGTGAGCAGTACTTC. It translates to CASSLPREQYF.

This clonotype has at least ten counts. This chain connects TRBV11-2 to TRBJ1-5, with D maybe TRBD1 (5 bases). The CDR3 is made up of 15 amino acids. The ends were cut back, 5 bases at V and 11 bases at J, with 22 bases in the middle. Germline CDR1 SGHAT, CDR2 FQNNGV. The CDR3 region has the DNA TGTGCCAGCAGCCCCCCGGCGGGGGGGGGTTTGTCCCAGCATTTT. Protein sequence: CASSPPAGGGLSQHF.

This clonotype was detected ten times or more. J is TRBJ2-7 and V is TRBV6-1; D possibly corresponds to TRBD1 (6 bases). Looked up from germline, CDR1 is MNHNS and CDR2 is SASEGT. Between the trimmed V and J ends, which lost 2 bases and 3 bases, there was a span of 8 bases. This CDR3 has 13 residues. The CDR3 DNA reads TGTGCCAGCAGTGAATGGACAGTCTACGAGCAGTACTTC. Translating gives CASSEWTVYEQYF.

This clonotype was counted between two and nine times. V gene TRBV19 combines with J gene TRBJ2-3, with a possible D match to TRBD1 (5 bases). Per the germline V gene, CDR1 is LNHDA and CDR2 is SQIVND (reference sequence). V dropped 3 bases and J dropped 0 bases, with 10 bases sitting between them. The CDR3 spans 15 residues. The CDR3, as DNA: TGTGCCAGTAGTATGACAGCCTCTAGCACAGATACGCAGTATTTT. Amino acids: CASSMTASSTDTQYF.

This clonotype was seen more than once but under ten times. The junction does not match germline at one end; this may be a read error. The chain employs TRBV24-1 and TRBJ1-2; 7 bases line up with TRBD1. CDR3 size: 15 residues. Per the germline V gene, CDR1 is KGHDR and CDR2 is SFDVKD. The CDR3 protein is CAASDPRQGIAGYTF. In DNA, the CDR3 is TGTGCCGCCAGTGACCCGAGACAGGGAATAGCTGGCTACACCTTC.

This clonotype was counted at least ten times. The chain combines TRBV7-2 with TRBJ2-7; 11 bases match TRBD2. The CDR3 sequence is 17 residues long. Germline V gene sequence: CDR1 SGHTA, CDR2 FQGNSA. Trimming at V came to 0 bases and at J to 6 bases, leaving 10 bases not matched to a gene. CDR3 DNA: TGTGCCAGCAGCTTAGCTACTAGCGGGAGAGAGGCTGGCGAGCAGTACTTC. It codes for CASSLATSGREAGEQYF.

This clonotype showed up many times. The chain employs TRBV7-8 and TRBJ2-1, with D tentatively TRBD1 (6 bases). Trimming pared 3 bases from V and 0 bases from J, leaving 9 bases between. Germline assignment: CDR1 SGHVS and CDR2 FQNEAQ. The CDR3 runs 15 residues. In DNA form, the CDR3 reads TGTGCCAGCAGCTTTGACAGGAGCTCCTACAATGAGCAGTTCTTC. It translates to CASSFDRSSYNEQFF.

This clonotype has ten or more counts. V usage is TRBV6-1 and J usage is TRBJ2-3, with a possible D match to TRBD1 (6 bases). Trimming took 6 bases from V and 1 from J, leaving 17 bases between them. The CDR3 has 16 residues. Per the germline V gene, CDR1 is MNHNS and CDR2 is SASEGT. CDR3: CASSPPTGSGTDTQYF. CDR3 nucleotides: TGTGCCAGCAGCCCCCCCACAGGGTCAGGCACAGATACGCAGTATTTT.

This clonotype was seen repeatedly, ten times or more. This chain connects TRBV29-1 to TRBJ2-2; D is unclear. Germline V gives CDR1 SQVTM, CDR2 ANQGSEA. V lost 4 bases and J lost 2, with 8 bases in between. The CDR3 is 13 residues long. The CDR3 loop is CSVVIGNTGELFF. The CDR3 DNA reads TGCAGCGTTGTCATTGGAAACACCGGGGAGCTGTTTTTT.

About this clonotype itself: A much larger clone lies a single base off, so this may be a read error. The chain combines TRBV20-1 with TRBJ2-7; D is perhaps TRBD1 (7 bases). Germline V CDR1 and CDR2: DFQATT, SNEGSKA (reference sequence). The CDR3 runs to 14 residues. CDR3 sequence (DNA): TGCAGTGCTAGTGGGGGGACAGATACCTACGAGGAGTACTTC. Translating gives CSASGGTDTYEEYF.

About this clonotype: A much larger clone lies a single base off, so this may be a read error. V and J are TRBV29-1 and TRBJ2-7; 9 positions match TRBD1. The junction had 14 bases not matched to a gene; V was cut back by 7 bases and J by 7 bases. Germline lookup yields CDR1 SQVTM and CDR2 ANQGSEA. The CDR3 length is 14 residues. DNA of the CDR3: TGCAGCGGTCCCTGGACAGGGGTGTGGGTTGAGCAGTACTTC. Translating gives CSGPWTGVWVEQYF.

The V gene is TRBV3-1, the J gene TRBJ2-3; 9 bases fit TRBD2. V gave up 3 bases and J gave up 3 bases; unmatched junction bases: 7. Germline CDR1 reads LGHDT; CDR2 reads YNNKEL (reference sequence). This CDR3 comprises 16 residues. The CDR3 DNA is TGTGCCAGCAGCCATCAGAGTAGCGGGAGAACAGATACGCAGTATTTT. Translated, it gives CASSHQSSGRTDTQYF.

This clonotype showed up many times. The J gene is TRBJ2-1, the V gene TRBV18; D is unclear. The CDR3 loop spans 12 amino acids. Trimming shortened V by 3 bases and J by 6 bases, and 6 bases separated the two germline ends. Germline loops: CDR1 KGHSH, CDR2 LQKENI. CDR3 nucleotides: TGTGCCAGCTCACCCCATCCCAATGAGCAGTTCTTC. This encodes CASSPHPNEQFF.

This clonotype occurred a few times. This may arise from a read error, as a much more abundant clone is one base away. The chain employs TRBV27 and TRBJ2-3, with D possibly TRBD2 on 5 matching bases. CDR3 length equals 16 residues. The germline V gene encodes CDR1 MNHEY and CDR2 SMNVEV (reference sequence). Trimming left V 7 bases short and J 7 bases short, with 24 bases between. The CDR3 DNA follows: TGTGCCAGCACTCTAGAGGGAGCGGTGGGAACAAATACGCAGTATTTT. It specifies CASTLEGAVGTNTQYF.

This clonotype is a singleton in its sample. An end of the junction does not agree with germline; a read error may underlie this. The V and J genes are TRBV6-6 and TRBJ2-3, with D possibly TRBD2 on 5 matching bases. This CDR3 spans 14 amino acids. In germline, CDR1 is MNHNY, CDR2 SVGAGI (reference sequence). CDR3 residues: CATSLVGRADTQYF. The DNA for the CDR3 is TGTGCCACCTCACTAGTGGGAAGGGCAGATACTCAGTATTTT.

Remarks on this clonotype: One end of the junction is discordant with germline, which a read error may explain. Written as DNA, the CDR3 is TGTGCCACCTCCCCGACAGGGAGCGGCTACGCCTTC. Encoded protein: CATSPTGSGYAF. This chain links TRBV6-2 or TRBV6-3 with TRBJ1-2; TRBD1 matches at 7 bases. The CDR3 covers 12 residues. Germline V gene lookup returns CDR1 MNHEY and CDR2 SVGEGT.

This clonotype was detected a few times. Its ends do not fully match the called genes, so a read error is possible. V and J are TRBV19 and TRBJ2-3, with 9 bases that match TRBD1. In germline, CDR1 is LNHDA, CDR2 SQIVND (reference sequence). The length of the CDR3 is 15 residues. This CDR3 is CASSIADRGTGTQYF. In DNA, the CDR3 is TGTGCCAGTAGTATAGCGGACAGGGGTACAGGTACGCAGTATTTT.

In regard to this clonotype: This sequence may be a read error, since a much larger clone differs from it by one base. This chain connects TRBV4-2 to TRBJ2-3; 8 bases are a match to TRBD2. The V and J ends lost 3 bases and 3 bases, in that order; junction bases with no gene match: 2. Germline V gene lookup returns CDR1 LGHNA and CDR2 YNFKEQ. This CDR3 has 14 amino acids. The CDR3 coding sequence is TGTGCCAGCAGCCAGACTAGCGTGACAGATACGCAGTATTTT. Translated: CASSQTSVTDTQYF.

This clonotype showed up many times. CDR3 coding DNA: TGTGCCAGCAGTCCAGGGCTAGCGGGAGTGCGCGAGCAGTACTTC. It codes for CASSPGLAGVREQYF. The chain carries TRBV27 and TRBJ2-7; 10 bases map to TRBD2. CDR3 length: 15 residues. CDR1 and CDR2 (germline): MNHEY, SMNVEV (reference sequence). V lost 5 bases, J lost 6 bases, and 10 bases stayed unmatched.

Of note for this clonotype: At one boundary the junction diverges from the germline segment, which might be a read error. The chain is built from TRBV7-2 and TRBJ2-7, with 10 nucleotides matching TRBD2. CDR3 size: 17 residues. CDR1 and CDR2 from the germline V gene are SGHTA and FQGNSA. The CDR3 loop reads CASGLVVVAGGPYEQYF. CDR3 DNA: TGTGCCAGCGGCTTAGTTGTGGTAGCGGGAGGACCCTACGAGCAGTACTTC.